The T cell receptor (beta chain) described here comes from a study of cytomegalovirus exposure and HLA in healthy donors. Across the study: Ancestry clustering placed around 81% of several hundred genotyped donors in the Caucasian-associated cluster. Study-level results: Analyzed later, most CMV-associated TCR beta chains appeared HLA-restricted.

V was cut by 4 bases and J by 0 bases, with 9 bases left in between. This CDR3 contains 14 residues. Germline values: CDR1 SGHNT, CDR2 YYREEE (reference sequence). Comment on this clone: Its matching antigen is unknown.

It was with 60 Vbeta and 13 Jbeta primers that the PCR ran. Measured with immunoSEQ multiplex PCR; TCRdb has only the in-frame clones, and not every one. The sample holds tens of thousands of clones, roughly 88% seen once. Sequenced material: PBMCs. The V gene is TRBV5-4, the J gene TRBJ2-3; D unclear. The TCR was taken from an older man in good health and CMV-seropositive. Written as DNA, the CDR3 is TGTGCCAGCAGCCCGACAACTAGCACAGATACGCAGTATTTT. Its translation is CASSPTTSTDTQYF.